The 8 T cell receptor beta chains below were found in one sample sequenced in a study of breast tumors, draining lymph nodes, adjacent tissues. MiXCR was run by TCRdb on the multiplex PCR reads, yielding one entry per CDR3 protein. Of approximately 63,000 distinct CDR3 sequences listed, around 60% are singletons. Sequenced: breast tumor tissue. The receptor set was obtained from a female donor with breast cancer. Some clones in this sample may be carry-over from other donors' samples.

This clonotype occurred many times. The V and J genes are TRBV30 and TRBJ1-3; perhaps TRBD1 as D (5 bases). V was cut by 3 bases and J by 14 bases, with 17 bases left in between. From germline, CDR1 is GTSNPN and CDR2 SVGIG (reference sequence). The CDR3 is 12 amino acids. CDR3: CAWSGDSPRLYF. CDR3 nucleotides: TGTGCCTGGAGCGGGGACTCGCCCAGGTTATATTTT.

The chain is built from TRBV12-3 or TRBV12-4 and TRBJ1-4, with D hard to call. The CDR3 is 13 residues long. V lost 4 bases and J lost 6, with 9 bases in between. CDR3 nucleotides: TGTGCCAGCAGTTCGGACGGGGATGAAAAACTGTTTTTT. Its translation is CASSSDGDEKLFF.

The V gene is TRBV12-3 or TRBV12-4, the J gene TRBJ1-5, with D perhaps matching TRBD1 (6 bases). The CDR3 sequence is 15 residues long. Trimming took 2 bases from V and 2 from J, leaving 10 bases between them. CDR3 DNA: TGTGCCAGCAGTTTAACAGGGAGGGGCAATCAGCCCCAGCATTTT. Its protein is CASSLTGRGNQPQHF.

This clonotype was found many times. The chain recombines TRBV5-1 with TRBJ1-3; D not certain. The CDR3 runs 16 residues. Germline V gene lookup returns CDR1 SGHRS and CDR2 YFSETQ. The V end lost 0 bases, the J end lost 0 bases, and 10 bases lay between the germline ends. CDR3 bases: TGCGCCAGCAGCTTGGGCGCGGTTAACTCTGGAAACACCATATATTTT. This codes for CASSLGAVNSGNTIYF.

The chain is built from TRBV24-1 and TRBJ1-2; the D gene is possibly TRBD1 (5 bases). CDR1 is KGHDR and CDR2 is SFDVKD in the germline V gene. The germline V and J ends were trimmed by 2 bases and 5 bases, with 17 bases remaining between them. The CDR3 extends over 16 amino acids. CDR3 in DNA: TGTGCCACCAGTGATTCGACCCAGGGTACGCAGTATGGCTACACCTTC. It is translated as CATSDSTQGTQYGYTF.

This clonotype was recorded at least ten times. The V call is TRBV24-1, the J call TRBJ1-2; the D gene is possibly TRBD1 (5 bases). Looked up from germline, CDR1 is KGHDR and CDR2 is SFDVKD. The CDR3 runs to 13 residues. The V end was cut by 4 bases, the J end by 7 bases, with 12 bases between. CDR3 residues: CATSEPGFRGYTF. DNA for the CDR3: TGTGCCACCAGTGAACCAGGGTTTCGTGGCTACACCTTC.

The rearrangement joins TRBV5-6 to TRBJ2-1; TRBD1 matches at 8 bases. The CDR3 runs to 14 residues. Germline V gene sequence: CDR1 SGHDT, CDR2 YYEEEE. The J segment lost 6 bases and the V segment lost 4 bases, leaving 6 bases of the junction unmatched. For the CDR3, the DNA is TGTGCCAGCAGCAGGGGACAGGACCCCAATGAGCAGTTCTTC. Protein product: CASSRGQDPNEQFF.

In its sample, this clonotype was seen many times. The rearrangement links TRBV6-2 or TRBV6-3 to TRBJ2-7; TRBD2 matches 8 bases. The CDR3 has 15 residues. Germline V CDR1 and CDR2: MNHEY, SVGEGT. The junction had 10 bases not matched to a gene; V was cut back by 8 bases and J by 1 base. DNA of the CDR3: TGTGCCAGCTGTCGAGCGGGAGCGGGGTCCTACGAGCAGTACTTC. The encoded protein is CASCRAGAGSYEQYF.